This T cell receptor beta chain was retrieved from a study of OX40 agonist ivuxolimab in advanced cancers. Overall study results and limits: Average numbers of expanded clones were greater in CD8+ T cells than in CD4+. At 0.1 to 3.0 mg/kg and by week 6, CD4+ and CD8+ T cells in the blood had expanded clonally. Compared with others, partial responders at 0.1-3.0 mg/kg displayed clonal expansion among the lowest.

Libraries were prepared by immunoSEQ multiplex PCR; TCRdb keeps only in-frame clonotypes and omits some of them. The sample contains tens of thousands of clones, around 90% of which appear only once. The CDR3 consists of 18 residues. The trim removed 2 bases at V and 0 bases at J, leaving 7 bases unmatched. Germline assignment: CDR1 MNHNS and CDR2 SASEGT. In regard to this clone: Its antigen remains unidentified.

The timepoints at which blood was sampled were baseline, cycle 4 day 1, and cycle 7 day 1. The receptor comes from an adult with an advanced solid tumor such as melanoma, head and neck, liver or kidney cancer. V and J are TRBV6-1 and TRBJ1-5, with 10 bases aligning to TRBD1. Sample: CD4+ or CD8+ T cells sorted from blood, taken in a trial of the OX40 agonist ivuxolimab. The CDR3 is CASSEFSTGGYSNQPQHF. The CDR3 DNA reads TGTGCCAGCAGTGAATTCTCGACAGGGGGCTATAGCAATCAGCCCCAGCATTTT.